The rows below give T cell receptor beta chains drawn from one sample of a study of blood T cell repertoires in COVID-19. The data were produced by immunoSEQ multiplex PCR, yet TCRdb's version contains in-frame clones alone and is incomplete. Seen here are hundreds of thousands of clones, approximately 86% observed once, and the top ten hold 1.3%. Sequences were obtained from peripheral blood. The receptor set was obtained from a man aged 65 to 85 with acute or convalescent COVID-19. Both conserved end residues are part of each CDR3. Each record gives: V gene, clone size, J gene, D gene, CDR3 DNA, CDR3 protein. D genes are given only for firm matches. Size tells how often a clone was seen (once, few, many) or the class of an expanded clone, and some rows leave it out.

V gene: TRBV19
clone size: -
J gene: TRBJ2-2
D gene: TRBD2
CDR3 DNA: TGTGCCAGTAGTATCAGCGGGAGCCTAACCGGGGAGCTGTTTTTT
CDR3 protein: CASSISGSLTGELFF

V gene: TRBV6-5
clone size: -
J gene: TRBJ2-7
D gene: TRBD2
CDR3 DNA: TGTGCCAGCAGCTCCGGGACTAGCGGGAGTTACGAGCAGTACTTC
CDR3 protein: CASSSGTSGSYEQYF

V gene: TRBV28
clone size: -
J gene: TRBJ2-7
D gene: -
CDR3 DNA: TGTGCCAGCAGTTTAGTAGCCTACGAGCAGTACTTC
CDR3 protein: CASSLVAYEQYF

V gene: TRBV18
clone size: -
J gene: TRBJ2-7
D gene: TRBD1
CDR3 DNA: TGTGCCAGCTCGCCCCGACAGGGGGCGCGAACCTACGAGCAGTACTTC
CDR3 protein: CASSPRQGARTYEQYF

V gene: TRBV19
clone size: -
J gene: TRBJ2-7
D gene: TRBD1
CDR3 DNA: TGTGCCAGTAGTACACCGGGACAGGGGGTATACGAGCAGTACTTC
CDR3 protein: CASSTPGQGVYEQYF

V gene: TRBV5-5
clone size: -
J gene: TRBJ2-1
D gene: -
CDR3 DNA: TGTGCCAGCAGCTTGGAGGGGGACACCTTCAGATCGGATGAGCAGTTCTTC
CDR3 protein: CASSLEGDTFRSDEQFF

V gene: TRBV28
clone size: -
J gene: TRBJ1-1
D gene: -
CDR3 DNA: TGTGCCAGCAGTTCCCTGCCATCTATGAACACTGAAGCTTTCTTT
CDR3 protein: CASSSLPSMNTEAFF

V gene: TRBV19
clone size: once
J gene: TRBJ1-6
D gene: TRBD1
CDR3 DNA: TGTGCCAGTAGTTCCGGACAGGGAAGGTCACCCCTCCACTTT
CDR3 protein: CASSSGQGRSPLHF

V gene: TRBV7-2
clone size: -
J gene: TRBJ2-3
D gene: TRBD2
CDR3 DNA: TGTGCCAGCAGCTTAGATAGCGGGAACACAGATACGCAGTATTTT
CDR3 protein: CASSLDSGNTDTQYF

V gene: TRBV9
clone size: -
J gene: TRBJ2-1
D gene: -
CDR3 DNA: TGTGCCAGCAGCCCCTACGTCCGGCAGGGGCTCTACAATGAGCAGTTCTTC
CDR3 protein: CASSPYVRQGLYNEQFF

V gene: TRBV27
clone size: -
J gene: TRBJ2-3
D gene: TRBD2
CDR3 DNA: TGTGCCAGCAGCCGAACGGAATTCTATAGCGGGAGTAGCACAGATACGCAGTATTTT
CDR3 protein: CASSRTEFYSGSSTDTQYF

V gene: TRBV15
clone size: -
J gene: TRBJ2-3
D gene: TRBD2
CDR3 DNA: TGTGCCACCAGCAGAGAAACCCCTGGGAGGGGCACAGCTACGCAGTATTTT
CDR3 protein: CATSRETPGRGTATQYF

V gene: TRBV5-1
clone size: -
J gene: TRBJ2-7
D gene: TRBD2
CDR3 DNA: TGCGCCAGCAGCTCAGGGACTAGCGCCTACGAGCAGTACTTC
CDR3 protein: CASSSGTSAYEQYF

V gene: TRBV7-8
clone size: -
J gene: TRBJ1-2
D gene: TRBD1
CDR3 DNA: TGTGCCAGCAGCTTAAGTTCGTCAGGGGGCTTCTATGGCTACACCTTC
CDR3 protein: CASSLSSSGGFYGYTF

V gene: TRBV24-1
clone size: -
J gene: TRBJ2-3
D gene: TRBD1
CDR3 DNA: TGTGCCACCAGTGATCCCGGACAGGGGGTTTTCGATACGCAGTATTTT
CDR3 protein: CATSDPGQGVFDTQYF

V gene: TRBV6-2/TRBV6-3
clone size: -
J gene: TRBJ1-1
D gene: -
CDR3 DNA: TGTGCCAGCAGTTACCCCAAGGGGGGGTTGCGCACTGAAGCTTTCTTT
CDR3 protein: CASSYPKGGLRTEAFF

V gene: TRBV30
clone size: -
J gene: TRBJ2-5
D gene: TRBD2
CDR3 DNA: TGTGCCCTGGGGGACGTGACTAGCGGGGAAGAGACCCAGTACTTC
CDR3 protein: CALGDVTSGEETQYF

V gene: TRBV5-1
clone size: -
J gene: TRBJ2-7
D gene: -
CDR3 DNA: TGCGCCAGCAGCTTGACAGGCGCGGCCTACGAGCAGTACTTC
CDR3 protein: CASSLTGAAYEQYF

V gene: TRBV5-1
clone size: -
J gene: TRBJ2-7
D gene: -
CDR3 DNA: TGCGCCAGCAGCTTGGGTGCAGGTGAGCAGTACTTC
CDR3 protein: CASSLGAGEQYF

V gene: TRBV18
clone size: -
J gene: TRBJ1-3
D gene: -
CDR3 DNA: TGTGCCAGCTCACCATATGGGGGGACTTCAAACTCTGGAAACACCATATATTTT
CDR3 protein: CASSPYGGTSNSGNTIYF

V gene: TRBV7-9
clone size: few
J gene: TRBJ2-7
D gene: TRBD1
CDR3 DNA: TGTGCCAGCTCACCCCGGGACAGCTCCTACGAGCAGTACTTC
CDR3 protein: CASSPRDSSYEQYF

V gene: TRBV3-1/TRBV3-2
clone size: -
J gene: TRBJ2-3
D gene: TRBD2
CDR3 DNA: TGTGCCAGCAGCCAAGGGACTAGCGGGACAGATACGCAGTATTTT
CDR3 protein: CASSQGTSGTDTQYF

V gene: TRBV9
clone size: -
J gene: TRBJ1-6
D gene: TRBD1
CDR3 DNA: TGTGCCAGCAGCGACGGGGACAGGTTTGGATCACCCCTCCACTTT
CDR3 protein: CASSDGDRFGSPLHF

V gene: TRBV7-2
clone size: once
J gene: TRBJ2-7
D gene: TRBD1
CDR3 DNA: TGTGCCAGCAGCGCCCAGCCGGGACAGGGGGTCGAGCAGTACTTC
CDR3 protein: CASSAQPGQGVEQYF

V gene: TRBV6-5
clone size: -
J gene: TRBJ2-3
D gene: -
CDR3 DNA: TGTGCCACGAGACTAGGACCGAACACAGATACGCAGTATTTT
CDR3 protein: CATRLGPNTDTQYF

V gene: TRBV10-2
clone size: -
J gene: TRBJ2-4
D gene: TRBD2
CDR3 DNA: TGCGCCAGCAGTGGAGGACTAGCGGGAGGGAAAAACATTCAGTACTTC
CDR3 protein: CASSGGLAGGKNIQYF

V gene: TRBV28
clone size: -
J gene: TRBJ1-4
D gene: -
CDR3 DNA: TGTGCCAGCAGTTTTCAGGGGACGGGACTGTTTTTT
CDR3 protein: CASSFQGTGLFF

V gene: TRBV4-2
clone size: -
J gene: TRBJ1-6
D gene: -
CDR3 DNA: TGTGCCAGCAGCCAAGAGGGGGACACTGTCTCACCCCTCCACTTT
CDR3 protein: CASSQEGDTVSPLHF

V gene: TRBV7-9
clone size: -
J gene: TRBJ2-5
D gene: TRBD2
CDR3 DNA: TGTGCCAGCAGCTTAGCGGGAGGGGATCAAGAGACCCAGTACTTC
CDR3 protein: CASSLAGGDQETQYF

V gene: TRBV5-1
clone size: -
J gene: TRBJ2-3
D gene: -
CDR3 DNA: TGCGCCAGCAGCTTGGCACAAACCACAGATACGCAGTATTTT
CDR3 protein: CASSLAQTTDTQYF

V gene: TRBV10-2
clone size: -
J gene: TRBJ1-1
D gene: -
CDR3 DNA: TGCGCCAGCAGTGAGATGGAGGAAGCTTTCTTT
CDR3 protein: CASSEMEEAFF

V gene: TRBV20-1
clone size: -
J gene: TRBJ2-1
D gene: -
CDR3 DNA: TGCAGTGCCCCGGGGTCGGAGCAGTTCTTC
CDR3 protein: CSAPGSEQFF

V gene: TRBV5-1
clone size: -
J gene: TRBJ2-1
D gene: TRBD2
CDR3 DNA: TGCGCCAGCACCAGCGGGACCGCGTCCTACAATGAGCAGTTCTTC
CDR3 protein: CASTSGTASYNEQFF

V gene: TRBV6-2/TRBV6-3
clone size: -
J gene: TRBJ1-1
D gene: -
CDR3 DNA: TGTGCCAGCAGTTCCCCCTCGACGACAGGCGGGAACACTGAAGCTTTCTTT
CDR3 protein: CASSSPSTTGGNTEAFF

V gene: TRBV4-2
clone size: -
J gene: TRBJ2-2
D gene: TRBD1
CDR3 DNA: TGTGCCAGCAGCCAAGGGGACAGGGGGAACACCGGGGAGCTGTTTTTT
CDR3 protein: CASSQGDRGNTGELFF

V gene: TRBV27
clone size: -
J gene: TRBJ2-3
D gene: TRBD1
CDR3 DNA: TGTGCCAGCAGTTTAGGGGACAGAGGAGCGTCACTGGGGTACACAGATACGCAGTATTTT
CDR3 protein: CASSLGDRGASLGYTDTQYF

V gene: TRBV4-1
clone size: -
J gene: TRBJ2-1
D gene: -
CDR3 DNA: TGCGCCAGCAGCCAAGGGGCACGTCTAAGTGAGCAGTTCTTC
CDR3 protein: CASSQGARLSEQFF

V gene: TRBV29-1
clone size: once
J gene: TRBJ2-3
D gene: TRBD1
CDR3 DNA: TGCAGCGTACAGGGGAGACCCCTCACAGATACGCAGTATTTT
CDR3 protein: CSVQGRPLTDTQYF

V gene: TRBV7-9
clone size: -
J gene: TRBJ2-7
D gene: TRBD1
CDR3 DNA: TGTGCCAGCAGCTTAGCGGGACAGGGTGAACAGTACTTC
CDR3 protein: CASSLAGQGEQYF

V gene: TRBV30
clone size: once
J gene: TRBJ2-3
D gene: TRBD2
CDR3 DNA: TGTGCCTGGAGCGAACGGGGGGGTCGACGGAATACGCAGTATTTT
CDR3 protein: CAWSERGGRRNTQYF

V gene: TRBV4-1
clone size: -
J gene: TRBJ2-1
D gene: -
CDR3 DNA: TGCGCCAGCAGCCATCGGGGGGCCGGGGGGAATGAGCAGTTCTTC
CDR3 protein: CASSHRGAGGNEQFF